Listed here are 10 T cell receptor beta chains from one sample, sequenced in a study of blood T cells in healthy people across ages. Primed by a sample-barcoded 5' primer and a J-beta primer mix, a second PCR proceeded for about 6 to 11 cycles. MiXCR, run by TCRdb on the 5' RACE reads, gives a single entry per CDR3 protein. The data show hundreds of thousands of distinct CDR3 sequences, around 52% seen once. Sequencing was carried out using blood. All receptors come from a woman older than 75 in good health.

The CDR3 DNA reads TGCAGTGCCAAAAGACCCGCGCCCGCAGATACGCAGTATTTT. Its translation: CSAKRPAPADTQYF. The chain links TRBV20-1 to TRBJ2-3, with D unresolved. Trimming left V 6 bases short and J 4 bases short, with 17 bases between. Germline V gene sequence: CDR1 DFQATT, CDR2 SNEGSKA (reference sequence). There are 14 residues in the CDR3.

The chain has TRBV6-1 and TRBJ2-3, with TRBD1 identical over 9 bases. Germline values: CDR1 MNHNS, CDR2 SASEGT. This CDR3 contains 15 residues. The J segment lost 5 bases and the V segment lost 8 bases, leaving 11 bases of the junction unmatched. Written as DNA, the CDR3 is TGTGCCAGCGGAACAGGGGGCTCAGGAGGAGATACGCAGTATTTT. It codes for CASGTGGSGGDTQYF.

In regard to this clonotype: A read error may account for a junction end that differs from germline. The V call is TRBV20-1, the J call TRBJ2-7, with D possibly called TRBD1 or TRBD2 (5 bases each). The end of the DNA aligns better with TRBJ2-5, so the J call may be wrong. CDR3 length equals 13 residues. Germline CDR1 DFQATT, CDR2 SNEGSKA (reference sequence). CDR3 sequence reads: CSARGAGWETQYF. CDR3 DNA: TGCAGTGCGAGAGGGGCAGGGTGGGAGACCCAGTACTTC.

This chain uses TRBV12-3 or TRBV12-4 with TRBJ1-4, with a weak D call TRBD1 (6 bases). Between the trimmed V and J ends, which lost 6 bases and 2 bases, there was a span of 10 bases. The CDR3 length is 14 residues. In DNA form, the CDR3 reads TGTGCCAGCAGACCAACAGGGACTAATGAAAAACTGTTTTTT. Translating it yields CASRPTGTNEKLFF.

Regarding this clonotype: A much larger clone sits a single nucleotide away, making a read error possible. The genes are TRBV9 and TRBJ2-2, with a weak D call TRBD1 (5 bases). The germline V and J ends were trimmed by 5 bases and 3 bases, with 11 bases remaining between them. There are 14 residues in the CDR3. Germline CDR1 reads SGDLS; CDR2 reads YYNGEE. CDR3 loop: CASRGETDTGELFF. The CDR3 DNA sequence: TGTGCCAGCAGAGGAGAGACAGACACCGGGGAGCTGTTTTTT.

This clonotype was seen repeatedly, ten times or more. J is TRBJ2-3 and V is TRBV29-1; D is perhaps TRBD1 or TRBD2 (5 bases each). Looked up from germline, CDR1 is SQVTM and CDR2 is ANQGSEA. CDR3 length: 13 residues. Trimming cost V 7 bases and J 6 bases, with 17 bases left between them. For the CDR3, the DNA is TGCAGCGCCGCCGGGACCGCTCTTGATACGCAGTATTTT. Amino acid sequence: CSAAGTALDTQYF.

This clonotype was recorded many times. The chain has TRBV5-1 and TRBJ1-2, with 7 bases lining up with TRBD1. CDR3 length: 15 amino acids. The J segment lost 3 bases and the V segment lost 4 bases, leaving 9 bases of the junction unmatched. Germline lookup yields CDR1 SGHRS and CDR2 YFSETQ. The CDR3 sequence is CASSLTRDRYYGYTF. DNA for the CDR3: TGCGCCAGCAGCCTAACACGGGACAGATACTATGGCTACACCTTC.

J is TRBJ1-5 and V is TRBV12-3 or TRBV12-4, with 9 bases identical to TRBD1. This CDR3 region has 15 residues. V lost 4 bases, J lost 10 bases, and 11 bases stayed unmatched. The CDR3 region is CASSSSGQGFQPQHF. CDR3 coding DNA: TGTGCCAGCAGTTCCTCGGGACAGGGCTTTCAACCCCAGCATTTT.

This clonotype was seen just once. Sequence at one end of the junction differs from germline and may be a read error. V is TRBV3-1 and J is TRBJ1-1; D is ambiguous. In germline, CDR1 is LGHDT, CDR2 YNNKEL (reference sequence). The CDR3 has 17 residues. The CDR3 coding sequence is TGTGCCTGCAGCCAAGATCCGATGGCACTCCGGGGCACTGAAGCTTTCTTT. This gives the protein CACSQDPMALRGTEAFF.

This clonotype was detected a few times. The J gene is TRBJ2-5, the V gene TRBV7-3, with D hard to call. Per the germline V gene, CDR1 is SGHTA and CDR2 is FQGTGA. V was cut by 0 bases and J by 11 bases, with 16 bases left in between. This CDR3 comprises 14 residues. The CDR3 bases are TGTGCCAGCAGCTTAACCCCCAACTACAATGAGCAGTACTTC. Encoded protein: CASSLTPNYNEQYF.